In its sample, the clone carrying this TCR beta chain was seen a few times. The antigen remains undetermined. Sequence at one end of the junction differs from germline and may be a read error. The data were obtained in a study of T cell responses to AZD1222 COVID-19 vaccine. Overall study results and limits: AZD1222 recipients seropositive at baseline numbered only six. The study found vaccine-associated CD4 TCRs spanning spike, dominant at 160-218 and 743-854. Clonal diversity was possibly underestimated, and white British individuals and females predominated among donors.

Profiled with immunoSEQ multiplex PCR; TCRdb holds only in-frame clones, not every one. The repertoire holds under 150,000 clones, with about 91% as singletons. This CDR3 is built from 11 residues. Germline CDR1 reads MNHEY; CDR2 reads SVGAGI. This material consisted of peripheral blood, taken 28 days after the second AZD1222 dose. The chain employs TRBV6-5 and TRBJ1-2; 7 bases line up with TRBD1. This receptor was identified in an adult who received the AZD1222 COVID-19 vaccine. The CDR3 DNA reads TGCAGAACAGGGACAGAAAATGCCGGCACCTTC. Encoded protein: CRTGTENAGTF.